This TCR beta chain emerged from a study of vaccination effects on CD4 cells after COVID-19. The study, taken as a whole, reports: Convalescent patients were few in the study, and early post-infection timepoints were absent.

The data were produced by immunoSEQ multiplex PCR, yet TCRdb's version contains in-frame clones alone and is incomplete. Of tens of thousands of clones detected, around three quarters appear once; the ten largest clones hold 5.5%. Sequencing followed a ViraFEST assay step that expanded antigen-specific CD4+ T cells with viral peptide pools. CD4+ T cells were isolated after around 9 days of culture. Confirmation by PCR established that the person had SARS-CoV-2 infection between March and December 2020. HIV-1 Nef peptides, pooled, formed the negative control culture. To note about this clone: Its antigen remains unknown.

This CDR3 is 15 amino acids long. Trimming pared 0 bases from V and 1 base from J, leaving 9 bases between. Germline V gene data show CDR1 as MNHEY and CDR2 as SVGAGI. The sequence was obtained from a human donor who had a prior SARS-CoV-2 infection. The sequences come from CD4+ T cells from PBMCs cultured with HIV peptides, collected before COVID-19 vaccination. Described subset: HIV-1 Nef peptide pool negative control/reference culture. This rearrangement joins TRBV6-5 to TRBJ1-1; D may be TRBD1 (5 bases). The CDR3 DNA follows: TGTGCCAGCAGTTACTCTACCAGGGCGAACACTGAAGCTTTCTTT. As protein: CASSYSTRANTEAFF.